This T cell receptor beta chain appears in the sequencing data of a study of CD8 T cells in Susac syndrome. cDNA came from around 0.5 to 1 ug RNA primed by random hexamers. Across 54 Vbeta and 13 Jbeta, immunoSEQ multiplex PCR amplified TCR beta CDR3. MiXCR, applied by TCRdb to the immunoSEQ multiplex PCR reads, yields one record per CDR3 protein. The sample records some 96,000 distinct CDR3 sequences, about 95% being singletons. From blood CD8+ and CD4+ T cells, TCR beta sequences were generated. TEMRA cells were FACS-enriched, with CD8+ and CD4+ T cells isolated negatively. This TCR was recovered from a human donor with Susac syndrome. The sample consisted of CD4+ T cells from PBMCs.

CDR3 sequence: CASSLVGLAGELFF. In nucleotides, the CDR3 is TGTGCCAGCAGCTTGGTGGGTCTCGCCGGGGAGCTGTTTTTT. V gene TRBV7-9 combines with J gene TRBJ2-2; D call uncertain. Trimming removed 3 bases at V and 6 bases at J, with 11 bases between. The CDR3 loop spans 14 amino acids. CDR1 and CDR2 from the germline V gene are SEHNR and FQNEAQ (reference sequence).